Sequencing of this T cell receptor beta chain was carried out in a study of CD8 T cells in ankylosing spondylitis. The authors made TCR beta libraries by quantitative 5'-RACE with molecular barcodes. TCRdb recomputed calls from the 5' RACE reads with MiXCR, one row per CDR3 protein. The data show about 260,000 distinct CDR3 sequences, with 15% to 20% seen just once and 7.8% held by the top ten. Germline V lookup: CDR1 MNHEY, CDR2 SMNVEV (reference sequence). The CDR3 is 16 amino acids. V lost 4 bases and J lost 8; bases outside the gene matches: 9. Study results and limitations: Apparently characteristic of ankylosing spondylitis blood was a TCR beta motif (fewer than 10 highly homologous variants). Disease-associated clonotypes exhibited CD8+ identity and were relatively infrequent in peripheral blood. It was reported that disease-linked clones were significantly enriched in matched ankylosing spondylitis synovial fluid.

This clonotype was recorded at least ten times. The antigen remains undetermined. Sequencing used blood, either unsorted or a sorted T cell fraction (not recorded which). This clonotype originated in a male donor with ankylosing spondylitis or in good health (not recorded which). The rearrangement links TRBV27 to TRBJ2-1, with TRBD2 matching over 12 bases. The CDR3 is CASSSPSGRALDEQFF. The CDR3 region has the DNA TGTGCCAGCAGTTCCCCTAGCGGGAGGGCCTTGGATGAGCAGTTCTTC.